What follows is one TCR beta chain and its context. Its antigen is currently unknown. Urothelial carcinoma affected the patients, and it was locally advanced or metastatic. The entry originates in a study of PD-L1 blockade in urothelial cancer. Study summary: The researchers analyzed blood 3 weeks (second dose) and 6 weeks after treatment start.

Synthetic TCR analog templates were added to each PCR reaction. The repertoire was sequenced with immunoSEQ multiplex PCR; TCRdb's copy has only in-frame clones and lacks some. The sample holds just under 45,000 clones; 88% are singletons and the top ten take 12% to 15%. The CDR3 runs 14 residues. The germline V and J ends were trimmed by 0 bases and 0 bases, with 6 bases remaining between them. Germline lookup yields CDR1 SGHRS and CDR2 YFSETQ. Findings and limits, study-wide: A pretreatment blood TCR clonality that fell below the median predicted better progression-free and overall survival.

This sequence joins TRBV5-1 and TRBJ1-1; D call uncertain. This TCR was recovered from an older woman with urothelial cancer. Sequenced here: PBMCs, sampled around atezolizumab (anti-PD-L1) treatment. CDR3 sequence (DNA): TGCGCCAGCAGCTTGGTTCCGGTGAACACTGAAGCTTTCTTT. This translates into CASSLVPVNTEAFF.